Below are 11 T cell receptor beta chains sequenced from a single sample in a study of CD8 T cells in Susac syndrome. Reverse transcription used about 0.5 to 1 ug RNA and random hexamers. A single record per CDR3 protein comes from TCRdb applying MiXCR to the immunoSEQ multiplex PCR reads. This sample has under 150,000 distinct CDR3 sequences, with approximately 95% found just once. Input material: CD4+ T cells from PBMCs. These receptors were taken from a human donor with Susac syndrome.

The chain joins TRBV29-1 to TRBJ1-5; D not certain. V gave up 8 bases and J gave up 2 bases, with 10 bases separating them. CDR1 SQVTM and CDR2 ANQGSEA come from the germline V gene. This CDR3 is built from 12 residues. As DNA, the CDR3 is TGCAGCCTAAATTTGGGCAATCAGCCCCAGCATTTT. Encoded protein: CSLNLGNQPQHF.

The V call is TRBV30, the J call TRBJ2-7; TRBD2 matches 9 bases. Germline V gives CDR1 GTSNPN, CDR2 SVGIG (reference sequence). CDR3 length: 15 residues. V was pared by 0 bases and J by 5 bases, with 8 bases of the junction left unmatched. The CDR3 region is CAWSVGSGSLNEQYF. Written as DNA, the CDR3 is TGTGCCTGGAGTGTAGGTAGCGGGAGTTTAAACGAGCAGTACTTC.

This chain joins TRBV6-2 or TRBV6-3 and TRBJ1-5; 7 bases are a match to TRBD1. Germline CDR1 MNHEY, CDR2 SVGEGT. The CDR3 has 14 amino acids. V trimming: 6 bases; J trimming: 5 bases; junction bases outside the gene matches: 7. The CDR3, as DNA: TGTGCCAGCAGCAGGGGGGGTAGTGATCAGCCCCAGCATTTT. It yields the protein CASSRGGSDQPQHF.

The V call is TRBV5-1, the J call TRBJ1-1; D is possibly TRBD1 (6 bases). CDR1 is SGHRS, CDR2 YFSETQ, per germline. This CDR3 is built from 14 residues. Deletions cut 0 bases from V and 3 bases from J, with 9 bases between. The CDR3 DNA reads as TGCGCCAGCAGCTTGGCCGACAGGTACACTGAAGCTTTCTTT. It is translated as CASSLADRYTEAFF.

CDR3 amino acids: CASSSLRANTGELFF. As DNA, the CDR3 is TGTGCCAGCAGCTCGCTGAGGGCGAACACCGGGGAGCTGTTTTTT. The chain has TRBV5-6 and TRBJ2-2; tentatively, D is TRBD2 (5 bases). Deletions cut 3 bases from V and 0 bases from J, with 9 bases between. Germline lookup yields CDR1 SGHDT and CDR2 YYEEEE. There are 15 residues in the CDR3.

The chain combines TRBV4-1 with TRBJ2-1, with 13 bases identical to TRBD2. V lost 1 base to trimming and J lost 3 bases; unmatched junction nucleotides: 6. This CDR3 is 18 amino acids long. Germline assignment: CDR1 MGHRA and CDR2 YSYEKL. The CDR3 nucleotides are TGCGCCAGCAGCCAAGTGGGGACTAGCGGGAAAGACTACAATGAGCAGTTCTTC. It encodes CASSQVGTSGKDYNEQFF.

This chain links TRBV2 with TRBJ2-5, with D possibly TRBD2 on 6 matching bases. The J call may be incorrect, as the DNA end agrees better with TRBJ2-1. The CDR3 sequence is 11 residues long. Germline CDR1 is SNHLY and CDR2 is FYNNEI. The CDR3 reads CASTGDLHQFF. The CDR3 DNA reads TGTGCCAGCACCGGGGACTTACACCAGTTCTTC.

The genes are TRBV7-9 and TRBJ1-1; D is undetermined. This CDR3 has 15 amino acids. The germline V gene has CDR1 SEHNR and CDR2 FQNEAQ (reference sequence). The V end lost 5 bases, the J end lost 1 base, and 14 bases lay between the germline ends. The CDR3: CASSPRGAQNTEAFF. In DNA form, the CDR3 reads TGTGCCAGCAGCCCCCGTGGAGCTCAGAACACTGAAGCTTTCTTT.

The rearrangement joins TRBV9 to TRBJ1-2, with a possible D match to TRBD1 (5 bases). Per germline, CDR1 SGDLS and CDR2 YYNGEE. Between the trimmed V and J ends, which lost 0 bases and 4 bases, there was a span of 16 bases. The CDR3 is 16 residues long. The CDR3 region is CASSVGGLGDLYGYTF. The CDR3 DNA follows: TGTGCCAGCAGCGTAGGAGGACTCGGGGACCTCTATGGCTACACCTTC. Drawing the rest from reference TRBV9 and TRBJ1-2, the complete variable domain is DSGVTQTPKHLITATGQRVTLRCSPRSGDLSVYWYQQSLDQGLQFLIQYYNGEERAKGNILERFSAQQFPDLHSELNLSSLELGDSALYFCASSVGGLGDLYGYTFGSGTRLTVV.

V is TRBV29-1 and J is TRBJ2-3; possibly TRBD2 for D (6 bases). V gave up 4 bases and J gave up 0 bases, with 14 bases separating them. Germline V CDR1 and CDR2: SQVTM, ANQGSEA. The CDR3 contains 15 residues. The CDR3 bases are TGCAGCGTTGCTGTCGGGAGCCAAAGCACAGATACGCAGTATTTT. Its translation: CSVAVGSQSTDTQYF.

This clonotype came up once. CDR3: CASSFEGITQETQYF. Written as DNA, the CDR3 is TGCGCCAGCAGCTTCGAGGGGATAACCCAAGAGACCCAGTACTTC. This chain connects TRBV5-1 to TRBJ2-5; D could derive from TRBD1 or TRBD2 (5 bases each). The CDR3 contains 15 residues. V was shortened by 2 bases and J by 1 base, with 12 bases between the two germline ends. The germline gives CDR1 SGHRS, CDR2 YFSETQ.